This entry lists 29 T cell receptor beta chains sequenced from one sample in a study of blood T cell repertoires in COVID-19. Produced via immunoSEQ multiplex PCR; TCRdb's table is partial and in-frame only. In the table there are about half a million clones, roughly nine tenths of which are singletons. Sequencing was carried out using PBMCs or T cells enriched from blood (not recorded which). These TCRs come from a woman aged 60-70 years who had recovered from COVID-19.

The V call is TRBV5-1, the J call TRBJ1-2, with TRBD1 matching over 7 bases. Germline V CDR1 and CDR2: SGHRS, YFSETQ. V was pared by 3 bases and J by 2 bases, with 10 bases of the junction left unmatched. This CDR3 has 16 amino acids. CDR3 sequence reads: CASSSTLNRGNYGYTF. In nucleotides, the CDR3 is TGCGCCAGCAGCTCGACCCTTAACAGGGGAAACTATGGCTACACCTTC.

This clone is a singleton in its sample. This rearrangement joins TRBV5-6 to TRBJ1-3; TRBD1 matches 11 bases. Germline CDR1 reads SGHDT; CDR2 reads YYEEEE. The CDR3 runs to 19 residues. After removal of 3 bases from V and 2 bases from J, the junction contained 13 bases not matched to a gene. The CDR3 reads CASSYFLYQGQGAGNTIYF. In DNA, the CDR3 is TGTGCCAGCAGCTATTTTCTCTACCAGGGACAGGGGGCTGGAAACACCATATATTTT.

This rearrangement joins TRBV10-3 to TRBJ2-7; D may be TRBD1 (6 bases). Trimming shortened V by 4 bases and J by 3 bases, and 13 bases separated the two germline ends. Germline CDR1 is ENHRY and CDR2 is SYGVKD. CDR3 length: 14 residues. The CDR3 sequence: CAISGLGHLYEQYF. The CDR3 nucleotides are TGTGCCATCAGTGGGCTGGGACATCTCTACGAGCAGTACTTC.

The chain combines TRBV6-1 with TRBJ2-4; 7 bases agree with TRBD1. In germline, CDR1 is MNHNS, CDR2 SASEGT. The length of the CDR3 is 15 residues. The V gene end was trimmed by 2 bases and the J gene end by 9 bases; junction bases not matched to a gene: 10. The CDR3 coding sequence is TGTGCCAGCAGTGAAACGAGGGGGCTGAGAGTCATTCAGTACTTC. Encoded protein: CASSETRGLRVIQYF.

There are a few counts of this clone. The chain couples TRBV11-3 to TRBJ1-4; perhaps TRBD1 as D (6 bases). The V gene lost 2 bases and the J gene lost 5 bases, with 21 bases spanning the gap. CDR3 length: 18 residues. Germline V CDR1 and CDR2: SGHNT, YENEEA. The CDR3 DNA reads as TGTGCCAGCAGCTTAAGCTATTCCCCCGGGACACCAAATGAAAAACTGTTTTTT. Residues: CASSLSYSPGTPNEKLFF. Based on the CDR3 plus reference TRBV11-3 and TRBJ1-4, the full variable domain is EAGVVQSPRYKIIEKKQPVAFWCNPISGHNTLYWYLQNLGQGPELLIRYENEEAVDDSQLPKDRFSAERLKGVDSTLKIQPAELGDSAVYLCASSLSYSPGTPNEKLFFGSGTQLSVL.

This clone was detected once. The chain uses TRBV18 and TRBJ2-1; D is ambiguous. V was shortened by 2 bases and J by 3 bases, with 14 bases between the two germline ends. The CDR3 is 16 amino acids. Germline CDR1 KGHSH, CDR2 LQKENI. For the CDR3, the DNA is TGTGCCAGCTCACCATACCCCGAGCCAGGCTACAATGAGCAGTTCTTC. Protein product: CASSPYPEPGYNEQFF.

The chain has TRBV2 and TRBJ2-1; perhaps TRBD1 as D (5 bases). Germline lookup yields CDR1 SNHLY and CDR2 FYNNEI. The CDR3 sequence is 16 residues long. V lost 0 bases, J lost 2 bases, and 11 bases lay in between. The CDR3 DNA follows: TGTGCCAGCAGTGAAGCGACAGTAGGTCCCTACAATGAGCAGTTCTTC. Translated: CASSEATVGPYNEQFF.

This chain joins TRBV28 and TRBJ2-7; 10 nucleotides line up with TRBD1. CDR3 length: 15 amino acids. J was trimmed by 5 bases and V by 6 bases; bases with no gene match: 10. Germline CDR1 is MDHEN and CDR2 is SYDVKM. DNA of the CDR3: TGTGCCAGCAGCCCGGTGGGACAGGGGCCCCACGAGCAGTACGTC. This translates into CASSPVGQGPHEQYV.

V usage is TRBV7-2 and J usage is TRBJ2-6; perhaps TRBD1 as D (7 bases). Per germline, CDR1 SGHTA and CDR2 FQGNSA. V was shortened by 2 bases and J by 2 bases, with 13 bases between the two germline ends. The CDR3 is made up of 17 amino acids. The DNA of the CDR3 is TGTGCCAGCAGCTTAAAAGGGGGGACAGCTGGGGCCAACGTCCTGACTTTC. Translating it yields CASSLKGGTAGANVLTF.

This clone showed up just once. Other nucleotide sequences from this sample produce the same CDR3. J is TRBJ2-1 and V is TRBV5-1, with D possibly being TRBD2 (7 bases). Trimming left V 4 bases short and J 4 bases short, with 15 bases between. This CDR3 is 15 amino acids long. The germline V gene encodes CDR1 SGHRS and CDR2 YFSETQ. The CDR3 region has the DNA TGCGCCAGCAGCCGAGGGGGGGCGAGTTACAATGAGCAGTTCTTC. Protein sequence: CASSRGGASYNEQFF.

The chain recombines TRBV29-1 with TRBJ2-4, with 8 positions matching TRBD1. The ends lost 4 bases at V and 6 bases at J; junction bases unmatched: 8. The CDR3 is 14 amino acids. CDR1 and CDR2 (germline): SQVTM, ANQGSEA. The CDR3 nucleotides are TGCAGCGTTGTTTCGGGACAGGAAATAAACATTCAGTACTTC. Translation gives CSVVSGQEINIQYF.

This chain connects TRBV5-6 to TRBJ2-7; 8 bases are a match to TRBD1. Per germline, CDR1 SGHDT and CDR2 YYEEEE. The CDR3 consists of 14 residues. The ends lost 0 bases at V and 6 bases at J; junction bases unmatched: 5. DNA for the CDR3: TGTGCCAGCAGCTTGGCCGGACAGGGAGGCGAGCAGTACGTC. It is translated as CASSLAGQGGEQYV.

V is TRBV4-1 and J is TRBJ2-1; weak D call: TRBD2 (5 bases). V was clipped by 1 base and J by 5 bases, with 12 bases between them. Per germline, CDR1 MGHRA and CDR2 YSYEKL. The CDR3 runs 15 residues. CDR3 amino acids: CASSQAGLANNEQFF. CDR3 bases: TGCGCCAGCAGCCAAGCCGGACTTGCCAACAATGAGCAGTTCTTC.

The V gene is TRBV10-1, the J gene TRBJ1-1, with 7 bases lining up with TRBD1. The V gene's germline CDR1 is WNHNN and CDR2 SYGVQD (reference sequence). Trimming at V came to 3 bases and at J to 1 base, leaving 5 bases not matched to a gene. CDR3 length: 15 residues. Here the CDR3 reads CASSELTGPNTEAFF. The CDR3 bases are TGCGCCAGCAGTGAATTGACAGGGCCGAACACTGAAGCTTTCTTT.

The gene calls are TRBV7-9 and TRBJ2-7, with a possible D match to TRBD1 (6 bases). CDR1 is SEHNR, CDR2 FQNEAQ, per germline (reference sequence). V was trimmed by 6 bases and J by 0 bases, leaving 27 bases between them. This CDR3 has 19 residues. The CDR3 DNA reads as TGTGCCAGCAGTCGTCGTTTTGCCGAGGGACACCCGAGCTCCTACGAGCAGTACGTC. The encoded protein is CASSRRFAEGHPSSYEQYV.

The chain combines TRBV7-2 with TRBJ2-7; D perhaps matches TRBD1 (5 bases). The V end was cut by 0 bases, the J end by 4 bases, with 13 bases between. Germline loops: CDR1 SGHTA, CDR2 FQGNSA. The CDR3 loop spans 15 amino acids. CDR3 DNA sequence: TGTGCCAGCAGCTTAGCTCGGACACCCGCTTACGAGCAGTACTTC. Encoded protein: CASSLARTPAYEQYF.

This rearrangement joins TRBV5-4 to TRBJ1-2; TRBD1 matches 8 bases. This CDR3 has 13 residues. V lost 4 bases to trimming and J lost 4 bases; unmatched junction nucleotides: 3. CDR1 is SGHNT, CDR2 YYREEE, per germline (reference sequence). This CDR3 reads CASSRTGFYGYTF. CDR3 bases: TGTGCCAGCAGCCGGACAGGGTTCTATGGCTACACCTTC.

V usage is TRBV11-2 and J usage is TRBJ2-5; D remains unclear. Trimming removed 5 bases at V and 4 bases at J, with 5 bases between. The CDR3 loop spans 11 amino acids. CDR1 and CDR2 from the germline V gene are SGHAT and FQNNGV. CDR3 loop: CASSASETQYF. As DNA, the CDR3 is TGTGCCAGCAGCGCGTCAGAGACCCAGTACTTC. The full variable domain, completed using reference TRBV11-2 and TRBJ2-5, is EAGVAQSPRYKIIEKRQSVAFWCNPISGHATLYWYQQILGQGPKLLIQFQNNGVVDDSQLPKDRFSAERLKGVDSTLKIQPAKLEDSAVYLCASSASETQYFGPGTRLLVL.

V is TRBV6-5 and J is TRBJ2-1, with 10 bases that match TRBD1. Germline trimming cut 6 bases from V and 5 bases from J; bases unmatched to any gene: 7. CDR1 is MNHEY and CDR2 is SVGAGI in the germline V gene. This CDR3 region has 15 residues. As DNA, the CDR3 is TGTGCCAGCAGCAGACAGGGGGCGGCGAACAATGAGCAGTTCTTC. It yields the protein CASSRQGAANNEQFF.

The J gene is TRBJ2-5, the V gene TRBV11-2; 9 bases are shared with TRBD2. Germline lookup yields CDR1 SGHAT and CDR2 FQNNGV. V gave up 1 base and J gave up 5 bases; unmatched junction bases: 17. The CDR3 is 19 residues long. CDR3 protein: CASSLGSLAGIRQVETQYF. As DNA, the CDR3 is TGTGCCAGCAGCTTAGGTTCCCTAGCGGGAATTAGGCAGGTGGAGACCCAGTACTTC.

The chain couples TRBV19 to TRBJ1-5, with a tentative D call TRBD1 (5 bases). Germline assignment: CDR1 LNHDA and CDR2 SQIVND (reference sequence). CDR3 length equals 16 residues. Trimming pared 6 bases from V and 2 bases from J, leaving 17 bases between. CDR3 region: CASRSWAGSGNQPQHF. DNA for the CDR3: TGTGCCAGTAGGTCGTGGGCAGGGTCGGGCAATCAGCCCCAGCATTTT. Drawing the rest from reference TRBV19 and TRBJ1-5, the complete variable domain is DGGITQSPKYLFRKEGQNVTLSCEQNLNHDAMYWYRQDPGQGLRLIYYSQIVNDFQKGDIAEGYSVSREKKESFPLTVTSAQKNPTAFYLCASRSWAGSGNQPQHFGDGTRLSIL.

The chain links TRBV28 to TRBJ2-1; maybe TRBD1 (8 bases). Germline lookup yields CDR1 MDHEN and CDR2 SYDVKM. CDR3 length: 14 amino acids. Trimming left V 4 bases short and J 6 bases short, with 13 bases between. As DNA, the CDR3 is TGTGCCAGCAGTTCTTACAGGGGGGGCAATGAGCAGTTCTTC. Its translation is CASSSYRGGNEQFF.

This chain joins TRBV10-3 and TRBJ2-1; 7 nucleotides match TRBD1. J lost 4 bases, V lost 6 bases, and 9 bases had no gene match. From germline, CDR1 is ENHRY and CDR2 SYGVKD. This CDR3 has 15 residues. The CDR3 bases are TGTGCCATCAGACCCGGGACAGAATTTTACAATGAGCAGTTCTTC. Translating it yields CAIRPGTEFYNEQFF.

V usage is TRBV19 and J usage is TRBJ1-1, with unresolved D. The CDR3 is 13 residues long. V lost 5 bases and J 2 bases, leaving 9 bases between the germline ends. Germline V CDR1 and CDR2: LNHDA, SQIVND (reference sequence). CDR3 residues: CASSEMRNTEAFF. In DNA form, the CDR3 reads TGTGCCAGTAGTGAGATGAGAAACACTGAAGCTTTCTTT.

V is TRBV28 and J is TRBJ1-5; 10 bases line up with TRBD1. Germline V gene lookup returns CDR1 MDHEN and CDR2 SYDVKM. The V segment lost 6 bases and the J segment 6 bases; nucleotides outside the gene matches: 11. The CDR3 length is 16 residues. The CDR3 bases are TGTGCCAGCAGGAAAATTAGGGGACAGGGGTTTCAGCCCCAGCATTTT. Amino acids: CASRKIRGQGFQPQHF.

The genes are TRBV5-4 and TRBJ2-3, with 9 bases that match TRBD1. Losses at the gene ends were 4 bases for V and 5 bases for J; bases not matched to a gene: 5. CDR1 SGHNT and CDR2 YYREEE come from the germline V gene (reference sequence). CDR3 length: 14 residues. The CDR3 bases are TGTGCCAGCAGCGAGGGACAGGGCAGAGATACGCAGTATTTT. Translated: CASSEGQGRDTQYF.

The chain recombines TRBV4-1 with TRBJ1-6, with TRBD1 identical over 9 bases. J lost 9 bases, V lost 0 bases, and 6 bases had no gene match. This CDR3 spans 16 amino acids. Germline V gives CDR1 MGHRA, CDR2 YSYEKL. Here the CDR3 reads CASSQDGGQGTSPLHF. The CDR3, as DNA: TGCGCCAGCAGCCAAGACGGGGGACAGGGAACTTCACCCCTCCACTTT.

This clone was found a few times. The chain joins TRBV4-1 to TRBJ1-3; 8 bases agree with TRBD1. The CDR3 contains 15 residues. CDR1 and CDR2 from the germline V gene are MGHRA and YSYEKL. V shed 4 bases, J shed 2 bases, and the junction held 4 bases outside the gene matches. CDR3 residues: CASSRSQGAGNTIYF. CDR3 DNA: TGCGCCAGCAGCCGTTCACAGGGGGCTGGAAACACCATATATTTT.

This clone has just one count. The rearrangement joins TRBV6-1 to TRBJ1-3; 7 nucleotides match TRBD1. V shed 5 bases and J 0 bases; nucleotides not matched to a gene: 4. CDR3 length: 15 residues. CDR1 is MNHNS, CDR2 SASEGT, per germline. The CDR3 sequence is CASSTGQVSGNTIYF. CDR3 DNA: TGTGCCAGCAGTACAGGACAGGTCTCTGGAAACACCATATATTTT.